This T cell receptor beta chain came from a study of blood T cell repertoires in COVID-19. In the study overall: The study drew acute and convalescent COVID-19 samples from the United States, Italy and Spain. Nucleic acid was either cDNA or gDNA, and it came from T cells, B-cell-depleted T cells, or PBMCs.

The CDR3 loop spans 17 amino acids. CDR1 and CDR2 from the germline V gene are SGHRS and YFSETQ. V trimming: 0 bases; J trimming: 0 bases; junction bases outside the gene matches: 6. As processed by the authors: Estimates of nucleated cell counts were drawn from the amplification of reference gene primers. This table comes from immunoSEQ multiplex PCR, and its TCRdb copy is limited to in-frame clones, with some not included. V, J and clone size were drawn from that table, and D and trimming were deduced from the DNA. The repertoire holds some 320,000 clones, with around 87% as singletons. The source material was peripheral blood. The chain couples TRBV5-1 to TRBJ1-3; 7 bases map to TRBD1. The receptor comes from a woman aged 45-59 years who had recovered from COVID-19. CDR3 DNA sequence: TGCGCCAGCAGCTTGGCAGGGGGGTCCTTCTCTGGAAACACCATATATTTT. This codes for CASSLAGGSFSGNTIYF.